A single sample is the source of the 24 T cell receptor beta chains below, sequenced in a study of CD8 T cells in ankylosing spondylitis (TCRdb year 2017). What the work shows at the level of the full study, not this receptor alone: Blood from ankylosing spondylitis patients appeared to be characterized by a TCR beta motif composed of eight highly homologous amino acid variants.

The antigens these receptors bind are not known. Library preparation was by 5' RACE. Instrument used: Illumina HiSeq 2500. The raw public data were reprocessed by TCRdb itself: fastp quality trimming at Q25, MiXCR clonotype calling, in-frame beta chains only. One record per CDR3 amino acid sequence lists the most common genes and DNA. The sample table shows 350,000 to 550,000 distinct CDR3 sequences, and roughly 27% are seen once. The ten largest clones capture roughly 0.8% of the sample. What was sequenced was blood, either unsorted or a sorted T cell fraction (not recorded which). The receptors here all came from a male donor with ankylosing spondylitis.

The rearrangement links TRBV10-1 to TRBJ2-1; 10 nucleotides align to TRBD2. Per germline, CDR1 WNHNN and CDR2 SYGVQD (reference sequence). The CDR3 runs 16 residues. The J segment lost 4 bases and the V segment lost 6 bases, leaving 9 bases of the junction unmatched. CDR3 sequence reads: CASRTGAGGGYNEQFF. The CDR3 nucleotides are TGCGCCAGCAGGACCGGAGCGGGAGGGGGGTACAATGAGCAGTTCTTC.

This clonotype was seen just once. This sequence joins TRBV18 and TRBJ2-1; 8 nucleotides align to TRBD1. This CDR3 region has 17 residues. Germline-derived CDR1 and CDR2 are KGHSH and LQKENI. J was trimmed by 0 bases and V by 2 bases; bases with no gene match: 6. This CDR3 reads CASSPELGQDSYNEQFF. The CDR3 DNA reads as TGTGCCAGCTCACCAGAACTGGGACAGGACTCCTACAATGAGCAGTTCTTC.

The chain has TRBV5-1 and TRBJ2-6, with a possible D match to TRBD2 (6 bases). Trimming removed 4 bases at V and 0 bases at J, with 17 bases between. Germline CDR1 reads SGHRS; CDR2 reads YFSETQ. The CDR3 is made up of 18 amino acids. Written as DNA, the CDR3 is TGCGCCAGCAGCCTGGGGGGTACCACCATCTCTGGGGCCAACGTCCTGACTTTC. Amino acid sequence: CASSLGGTTISGANVLTF. The variable domain in full, completed from reference TRBV5-1 and TRBJ2-6, reads KAGVTQTPRYLIKTRGQQVTLSCSPISGHRSVSWYQQTPGQGLQFLFEYFSETQRNKGNFPGRFSGRQFSNSRSEMNVSTLELGDSALYLCASSLGGTTISGANVLTFGAGSRLTVL.

This chain uses TRBV10-3 with TRBJ1-3; D unresolved. The CDR3 runs 14 residues. Germline V gene lookup returns CDR1 ENHRY and CDR2 SYGVKD. V was trimmed by 2 bases and J by 4 bases, leaving 9 bases between them. The CDR3 sequence is CAISEESVGNTIYF. DNA of the CDR3: TGTGCCATCAGTGAGGAATCCGTAGGAAACACCATATATTTT.

In this sample, this clonotype turned up a few times. J is TRBJ2-7 and V is TRBV24-1, with D hard to call. The germline V gene has CDR1 KGHDR and CDR2 SFDVKD. The CDR3 is made up of 15 amino acids. V lost 2 bases and J 3 bases, leaving 13 bases between the germline ends. The CDR3 bases are TGTGCCACCAGTGATTCACACAAAAACCTCTACGAGCAGTACTTC. Translation: CATSDSHKNLYEQYF.

This chain joins TRBV12-3 or TRBV12-4 and TRBJ2-1; TRBD2 might be the D (7 bases). The CDR3 length is 14 residues. The V and J ends lost 6 bases and 11 bases respectively, with 20 bases between them. CDR3 bases: TGTGCCAGCAGCGGGGGGCCCGGGTACGGTCAGCAGTTCTTC. This gives the protein CASSGGPGYGQQFF.

The chain uses TRBV20-1 and TRBJ1-1; D possibly corresponds to TRBD1 (5 bases). Deletions cut 2 bases from V and 4 bases from J, with 11 bases between. Looked up from germline, CDR1 is DFQATT and CDR2 is SNEGSKA (reference sequence). The CDR3 totals 13 residues. The CDR3 DNA reads TGCAGTGCTAGACAGGGTCCTGTCACTGAAGCTTTCTTT. Translation: CSARQGPVTEAFF.

This clonotype was seen a handful of times. J is TRBJ2-5 and V is TRBV3-1; 12 bases are a match to TRBD2. The CDR3 is made up of 15 amino acids. V lost 4 bases, J lost 6 bases, and 6 bases stayed unmatched. Per germline, CDR1 LGHDT and CDR2 YNNKEL (reference sequence). DNA of the CDR3: TGTGCCAGCAGCCCGACTAGCGGGAGTAGGAAGACCCAGTACTTC. Protein: CASSPTSGSRKTQYF.

The chain couples TRBV5-1 to TRBJ1-1; 8 nucleotides line up with TRBD1. Germline V lookup: CDR1 SGHRS, CDR2 YFSETQ. This CDR3 is 13 amino acids long. After removal of 2 bases from V and 8 bases from J, the junction contained 5 bases not matched to a gene. The CDR3 spells CASSFAGGREAFF. The DNA of the CDR3 is TGCGCCAGCAGCTTTGCAGGGGGCCGAGAAGCTTTCTTT.

The J gene is TRBJ2-1, the V gene TRBV3-1; 10 bases are shared with TRBD2. Germline CDR1 and CDR2: LGHDT and YNNKEL (reference sequence). J gave up 8 bases and V 4 bases, and 8 bases lay outside the gene matches. The CDR3 is made up of 15 amino acids. CDR3 sequence reads: CASSPTGTSVDEQFF. The CDR3 DNA follows: TGTGCCAGCAGCCCGACCGGGACTAGCGTCGATGAGCAGTTCTTC.

The J gene is TRBJ1-1, the V gene TRBV4-1; D is unresolved. V dropped 4 bases and J dropped 1 base, with 13 bases sitting between them. CDR1 MGHRA and CDR2 YSYEKL come from the germline V gene. The CDR3 loop spans 15 amino acids. The CDR3 here is CASSPQRTRNTEAFF. Written as DNA, the CDR3 is TGCGCCAGCAGCCCCCAAAGGACTCGGAACACTGAAGCTTTCTTT.

The count of this clonotype is one. The chain has TRBV30 and TRBJ2-1, with 9 bases that match TRBD2. Unmatched junction bases numbered 5, after V lost 3 bases and J lost 5 bases. The germline CDR1 and CDR2 sequences are GTSNPN and SVGIG (reference sequence). The CDR3 has 14 residues. The CDR3 coding sequence is TGTGCCTGGAGGCTAGCGGGATTTCACAATGAGCAGTTCTTC. This codes for CAWRLAGFHNEQFF.

The chain employs TRBV20-1 and TRBJ2-3; D is perhaps TRBD1 or TRBD2 (5 bases each). Germline V gene lookup returns CDR1 DFQATT and CDR2 SNEGSKA (reference sequence). The CDR3 loop spans 15 amino acids. V was trimmed by 1 base and J by 0 bases, leaving 11 bases between them. The DNA of the CDR3 is TGCAGTGCTAGAGCGGGGCAGGGAAGCACAGATACGCAGTATTTT. Translating it yields CSARAGQGSTDTQYF.

V gene TRBV5-1 combines with J gene TRBJ2-7; TRBD1 matches 7 bases. CDR1 SGHRS and CDR2 YFSETQ come from the germline V gene. V was clipped by 4 bases and J by 1 base; unmatched bases: 5. CDR3 size: 14 residues. The CDR3 reads CASSAPTGSYEQYF. Written as DNA, the CDR3 is TGCGCCAGCAGCGCGCCGACAGGGTCCTACGAGCAGTACTTC.

This clonotype appeared a few times. The J gene is TRBJ2-2, the V gene TRBV5-6; D ambiguous. Trimming stripped 2 bases from V and 1 base from J, with 9 bases between. From germline, CDR1 is SGHDT and CDR2 YYEEEE. The CDR3 spans 15 residues. CDR3 DNA sequence: TGTGCCAGCAGCTTTACACCTGAGAACACCGGGGAGCTGTTTTTT. Its protein is CASSFTPENTGELFF.

This chain connects TRBV29-1 to TRBJ1-1; D possibly corresponds to TRBD1 (6 bases). The length of the CDR3 is 13 residues. Germline values: CDR1 SQVTM, CDR2 ANQGSEA. Trimming removed 2 bases at V and 1 base at J, with 8 bases between. CDR3 protein: CSVEPTGNTEAFF. The CDR3 nucleotides read TGCAGCGTTGAACCGACAGGGAACACTGAAGCTTTCTTT. Full variable domain (rest looked up from reference TRBV29-1 and TRBJ1-1): SAVISQKPSRDICQRGTSLTIQCQVDSQVTMMFWYRQQPGQSLTLIATANQGSEATYESGFVIDKFPISRPNLTFSTLTVSNMSPEDSSIYLCSVEPTGNTEAFFGQGTRLTVV.

This clonotype was seen only a few times. J is TRBJ2-7 and V is TRBV12-3 or TRBV12-4, with 8 bases matching TRBD1. The CDR3 contains 15 residues. V lost 5 bases to trimming and J lost 7 bases; unmatched junction nucleotides: 13. The CDR3 loop reads CASSTPRTGRREQYF. The CDR3 DNA sequence: TGTGCCAGCAGTACCCCTAGGACAGGGCGGAGGGAGCAGTACTTC.

Many counts were recorded for this clonotype. This chain connects TRBV20-1 to TRBJ1-4; TRBD1 might be the D (5 bases). Per the germline V gene, CDR1 is DFQATT and CDR2 is SNEGSKA (reference sequence). The V end was cut by 6 bases, the J end by 0 bases, with 23 bases between. There are 18 residues in the CDR3. CDR3 residues: CSAAPLNGGAATNEKLFF. The DNA for the CDR3 is TGCAGTGCCGCACCCCTAAATGGGGGTGCGGCAACTAATGAAAAACTGTTTTTT.

In its sample, this clonotype was seen a few times. V gene TRBV29-1 combines with J gene TRBJ2-5; 8 positions agree with TRBD2. This CDR3 has 15 residues. V gave up 5 bases and J gave up 9 bases; unmatched junction bases: 17. CDR1 and CDR2 from the germline V gene are SQVTM and ANQGSEA. The CDR3 reads CSVSPWAGVREAQYF. The CDR3 coding sequence is TGCAGCGTTTCCCCCTGGGCCGGGGTGCGGGAGGCCCAGTACTTC.

This clonotype occurred a few times. The chain uses TRBV3-1 and TRBJ2-5; TRBD1 matches at 11 bases. The CDR3 spans 15 residues. Germline CDR1 reads LGHDT; CDR2 reads YNNKEL (reference sequence). Unmatched junction bases numbered 4, after V lost 4 bases and J lost 3 bases. CDR3 sequence: CASSPRTGGEETQYF. DNA for the CDR3: TGTGCCAGCAGCCCCAGGACAGGGGGCGAAGAGACCCAGTACTTC.

The CDR3 coding sequence is TGTGCCAGCAGTTACATCGGGGTAGGGCGCCATGAGCAGTTCTTC. Residues: CASSYIGVGRHEQFF. The chain carries TRBV12-3 or TRBV12-4 and TRBJ2-1; weak D call: TRBD2 (5 bases). Trimming removed 4 bases from V and 8 bases from J, with 18 bases in between. This CDR3 comprises 15 residues.

V and J are TRBV20-1 and TRBJ2-3; the D is unclear. The germline CDR1 and CDR2 sequences are DFQATT and SNEGSKA (reference sequence). Deletions cut 0 bases from V and 6 bases from J, with 13 bases between. The CDR3 runs to 14 residues. The CDR3 nucleotides are TGCAGTGCTAGAGATCGTGTGACCGCCGATACGCAGTATTTT. Its translation: CSARDRVTADTQYF.

This clonotype has a handful of counts. This rearrangement joins TRBV6-1 to TRBJ2-7; D perhaps matches TRBD1 (6 bases). V was trimmed by 5 bases and J by 3 bases, leaving 11 bases between them. CDR1 and CDR2 from the germline V gene are MNHNS and SASEGT. The CDR3 is 13 residues long. The CDR3 is CASSITGNYEQYF. CDR3 bases: TGTGCCAGCAGTATAACAGGGAACTACGAGCAGTACTTC.

The chain uses TRBV5-1 and TRBJ2-1; 9 bases are a match to TRBD1. The CDR3 runs to 16 residues. Germline CDR1 reads SGHRS; CDR2 reads YFSETQ. After removal of 4 bases from V and 9 bases from J, the junction contained 14 bases not matched to a gene. In nucleotides, the CDR3 is TGCGCCAGCAGCAACGGGGACAGGGCCCCCTTAGGTGAGCAGTTCTTC. Translation: CASSNGDRAPLGEQFF. The variable domain in full, with the rest retrieved from reference TRBV5-1 and TRBJ2-1, is KAGVTQTPRYLIKTRGQQVTLSCSPISGHRSVSWYQQTPGQGLQFLFEYFSETQRNKGNFPGRFSGRQFSNSRSEMNVSTLELGDSALYLCASSNGDRAPLGEQFFGPGTRLTVL.